A single sample is the source of the 26 T cell receptor beta chains below, sequenced in a study of T cell repertoires in cytomegalovirus infection. From the reads, TCRdb called clonotypes with MiXCR, one entry per CDR3 protein. The sample shows fewer than 350,000 distinct CDR3 sequences, around a tenth of them seen only once. Sample: PBMCs. These receptors originate from a human donor in good health (CMV status not recorded). Some clones in this sample may be carry-over from other donors' samples.

The chain links TRBV28 to TRBJ2-2; D perhaps matches TRBD2 (7 bases). V was clipped by 8 bases and J by 7 bases, with 14 bases between them. The CDR3 contains 13 residues. Germline values: CDR1 MDHEN, CDR2 SYDVKM. The CDR3 DNA sequence: TGTGCCAGCCAACAGCGGGACATCGGGGAGCTGTTTTTT. Its translation: CASQQRDIGELFF.

The chain has TRBV20-1 and TRBJ1-1; perhaps TRBD1 as D (5 bases). This CDR3 contains 11 residues. Germline V lookup: CDR1 DFQATT, CDR2 SNEGSKA (reference sequence). The ends were cut back, 3 bases at V and 10 bases at J, with 12 bases in the middle. The CDR3 bases are TGCAGTGCTAGGGGGGGTCAGAGAGCTTTCTTT. This gives the protein CSARGGQRAFF.

This clonotype showed up just a few times. The V gene is TRBV20-1, the J gene TRBJ2-5; D unresolved. This CDR3 contains 17 residues. Germline V lookup: CDR1 DFQATT, CDR2 SNEGSKA (reference sequence). The V end was cut by 1 base, the J end by 1 base, with 19 bases between. CDR3 DNA: TGCAGTGCTAGAGCCTATCCTAAAGGGTCACCCCAAGAGACCCAGTACTTC. Translated: CSARAYPKGSPQETQYF.

This clonotype occurred a few times. Written as DNA, the CDR3 is TGTGCCACCCGAGCCGGGGTAGCGGAGACCCAGTACTTC. Translated, it gives CATRAGVAETQYF. The rearrangement joins TRBV28 to TRBJ2-5; D might be TRBD2 (5 bases). The CDR3 totals 13 residues. The V end was cut by 10 bases, the J end by 5 bases, with 17 bases between. Germline V lookup: CDR1 MDHEN, CDR2 SYDVKM. The full variable domain, in which reference TRBV28 and TRBJ2-5 provide the parts outside the CDR3, is DVKVTQSSRYLVKRTGEKVFLECVQDMDHENMFWYRQDPGLGLRLIYFSYDVKMKEKGDIPEGYSVSREKKERFSLILESASTNQTSMYLCATRAGVAETQYFGPGTRLLVL.

The chain combines TRBV7-6 with TRBJ2-3; the match to TRBD1 covers 7 bases. Germline CDR1 SGHVS, CDR2 FNYEAQ. V trimming: 3 bases; J trimming: 5 bases; junction bases outside the gene matches: 8. The CDR3 consists of 15 residues. This CDR3 is CASSLGTAPLDTQYF. CDR3 DNA: TGTGCCAGCAGCTTGGGGACAGCCCCTCTAGATACGCAGTATTTT.

This clonotype has more than one count but fewer than ten. This chain joins TRBV7-6 and TRBJ2-1; D is perhaps TRBD1 (7 bases). This CDR3 has 16 residues. V lost 5 bases, J lost 3 bases, and 17 bases lay in between. Germline V lookup: CDR1 SGHVS, CDR2 FNYEAQ. For the CDR3, the DNA is TGTGCCAGCAGCGGGCGGACAGGAGGGAGCTACAATGAGCAGTTCTTC. It codes for CASSGRTGGSYNEQFF. The entire variable domain, with the rest obtained from reference TRBV7-6 and TRBJ2-1, is as follows: GAGVSQSPRYKVTKRGQDVALRCDPISGHVSLYWYRQALGQGPEFLTYFNYEAQQDKSGLPNDRFSAERPEGSISTLTIQRTEQRDSAMYRCASSGRTGGSYNEQFFGPGTRLTVL.

A single count supports this clonotype. Since a much larger clone is just one base distant, this may be a read error. This chain connects TRBV7-8 to TRBJ2-5; TRBD1 agrees at 8 bases. This CDR3 comprises 17 residues. Germline CDR1 SGHVS, CDR2 FQNEAQ. Unmatched junction bases numbered 13, after V lost 2 bases and J lost 5 bases. The CDR3 DNA reads as TGTGCCAGCAGCTTACCTGGACAGGGAAGGATGGTTGAGACCCAGTACTTC. Amino acids: CASSLPGQGRMVETQYF.

This clonotype occurred many times. The chain combines TRBV7-9 with TRBJ2-1; D not resolved. CDR1 and CDR2 from the germline V gene are SEHNR and FQNEAQ (reference sequence). V lost 7 bases and J lost 3, with 13 bases in between. CDR3 length equals 14 residues. CDR3 amino acids: CASILDGSYNEQFF. CDR3 sequence (DNA): TGTGCCAGCATCCTGGACGGCAGCTACAATGAGCAGTTCTTC.

There are a few counts of this clonotype. This rearrangement joins TRBV12-3 or TRBV12-4 to TRBJ1-5, with TRBD1 identical over 9 bases. V lost 6 bases and J lost 6; bases outside the gene matches: 3. The CDR3 consists of 13 residues. CDR3 sequence reads: CASRTGGLQPQHF. The CDR3 coding sequence is TGTGCCAGCAGAACAGGGGGCCTTCAGCCCCAGCATTTT.

This chain uses TRBV2 with TRBJ2-1; the match to TRBD1 covers 9 bases. V shed 10 bases and J 7 bases; nucleotides not matched to a gene: 8. The CDR3 consists of 13 residues. Germline CDR1 is SNHLY and CDR2 is FYNNEI. In nucleotides, the CDR3 is TGTGCCAACTCGGACAGGGGTGGGAATGAGCAGTTCTTC. This gives the protein CANSDRGGNEQFF.

This clonotype was seen many times. This rearrangement joins TRBV7-2 to TRBJ1-5; D unclear. The CDR3 loop spans 15 amino acids. V was pared by 0 bases and J by 0 bases, with 6 bases between. CDR1 is SGHTA and CDR2 is FQGNSA in the germline V gene. CDR3 protein: CASSLAKDSNQPQHF. CDR3 bases: TGTGCCAGCAGCTTAGCGAAAGATAGCAATCAGCCCCAGCATTTT.

In DNA, the CDR3 is TGTGCCAGTAGTATCAGTCTCATGAACACTGAAGCTTTCTTT. This encodes CASSISLMNTEAFF. The V gene is TRBV19, the J gene TRBJ1-1; D is ambiguous. V lost 3 bases and J lost 0, with 8 bases in between. The CDR3 covers 14 residues. The germline gives CDR1 LNHDA, CDR2 SQIVND (reference sequence).

This sequence joins TRBV27 and TRBJ2-5; D may match TRBD1 or TRBD2 (5 bases each). This CDR3 has 15 amino acids. Germline V gives CDR1 MNHEY, CDR2 SMNVEV (reference sequence). Trimming took off 2 bases at V and 0 bases at J, with 10 bases between the two ends. The CDR3: CASSLGDGNQETQYF. The CDR3 bases are TGTGCCAGCAGTTTAGGGGACGGAAACCAAGAGACCCAGTACTTC.

This clonotype was observed a few times. The chain joins TRBV2 to TRBJ2-2; the D gene is possibly TRBD1 (8 bases). Trimming removed 6 bases at V and 6 bases at J, with 20 bases between. This CDR3 region has 16 residues. Germline V CDR1 and CDR2: SNHLY, FYNNEI. The DNA for the CDR3 is TGTGCCAGCAGCCGTGGTCAGGGGGCGGGAGCCGGGGAGCTGTTTTTT. It codes for CASSRGQGAGAGELFF. The full variable domain, its missing parts supplied by reference TRBV2 and TRBJ2-2, is EPEVTQTPSHQVTQMGQEVILRCVPISNHLYFYWYRQILGQKVEFLVSFYNNEISEKSEIFDDQFSVERPDGSNFTLKIRSTKLEDSAMYFCASSRGQGAGAGELFFGEGSRLTVL.

This clonotype showed up many times. This chain connects TRBV7-2 to TRBJ2-2, with D possibly TRBD1 on 6 matching bases. This CDR3 is built from 16 residues. CDR1 is SGHTA and CDR2 is FQGNSA in the germline V gene. V was trimmed by 2 bases and J by 6 bases, leaving 16 bases between them. As DNA, the CDR3 is TGTGCCAGCAGCTTACTGGGCCAGGGGATTTCCGGGGAGCTGTTTTTT. Protein: CASSLLGQGISGELFF.

This clonotype came up a few times. An end of the junction does not agree with germline; a read error may underlie this. The chain joins TRBV18 to TRBJ2-4, with 7 bases fitting TRBD2. The CDR3 extends over 13 amino acids. Per the germline V gene, CDR1 is KGHSH and CDR2 is LQKENI. The CDR3 is CASSPPGLSNQYF. CDR3 in DNA: TGTGCCAGCTCCCCACCGGGACTAAGCAATCAGTACTTC. Full variable domain (missing parts from reference TRBV18 and TRBJ2-4): NAGVMQNPRHLVRRRGQEARLRCSPMKGHSHVYWYRQLPEEGLKFMVYLQKENIIDESGMPKERFSAEFPKEGPSILRIQQVVRGDSAAYFCASSPPGLSNQYFGAGTRLSVL.

The chain recombines TRBV7-2 with TRBJ1-2; TRBD1 matches 8 bases. The CDR3 covers 12 residues. Germline trimming cut 5 bases from V and 10 bases from J; bases unmatched to any gene: 6. The germline V gene has CDR1 SGHTA and CDR2 FQGNSA. The CDR3 region has the DNA TGTGCCAGCAGCCGATCGACAGGGGACTACACCTTC. This gives the protein CASSRSTGDYTF. The full variable domain, completed using reference TRBV7-2 and TRBJ1-2, is GAGVSQSPSNKVTEKGKDVELRCDPISGHTALYWYRQSLGQGLEFLIYFQGNSAPDKSGLPSDRFSAERTGGSVSTLTIQRTQQEDSAVYLCASSRSTGDYTFGSGTRLTVV.

This clonotype was picked up a small number of times. This chain links TRBV6-6 with TRBJ2-1, with 8 bases that match TRBD2. The CDR3 consists of 15 residues. The germline V gene encodes CDR1 MNHNY and CDR2 SVGAGI (reference sequence). V shed 0 bases, J shed 3 bases, and the junction held 1 base outside the gene matches. CDR3 in amino acids: CASSYSGTSYNEQFF. The CDR3 bases are TGTGCCAGCAGTTACTCAGGGACTAGCTACAATGAGCAGTTCTTC.

Ten or more counts support this clonotype. The rearrangement links TRBV7-2 to TRBJ2-7, with 7 bases identical to TRBD2. The CDR3 is 14 amino acids. The trim removed 5 bases at V and 1 base at J, leaving 5 bases unmatched. In germline, CDR1 is SGHTA, CDR2 FQGNSA. CDR3 bases: TGTGCCAGCAGCGAGCGGGGTTCGTCCTACGAGCAGTACTTC. This gives the protein CASSERGSSYEQYF.

This clonotype was seen many times. CDR3 nucleotides: TGTGCCAGCAGCTCTCGAGGCGGAGGCTATGGCTACACCTTC. Encoded protein: CASSSRGGGYGYTF. The rearrangement links TRBV7-2 to TRBJ1-2; no firm D call. CDR1 and CDR2 (germline): SGHTA, FQGNSA. V gave up 4 bases and J gave up 4 bases, with 13 bases separating them. This CDR3 spans 14 amino acids.

This clonotype was picked up many times. The V gene is TRBV20-1, the J gene TRBJ1-5; D may be TRBD1 (5 bases). This CDR3 is 16 amino acids long. Germline lookup yields CDR1 DFQATT and CDR2 SNEGSKA (reference sequence). Trimming removed 2 bases from V and 6 bases from J, with 20 bases in between. Here the CDR3 reads CSARIPNGGGGQPQHF. The CDR3 DNA reads TGCAGTGCTAGAATTCCGAACGGCGGGGGTGGTCAGCCCCAGCATTTT.

This clonotype has only a few counts. The chain links TRBV4-2 to TRBJ2-1; no clear D gene. CDR3 length equals 13 residues. Germline CDR1 and CDR2: LGHNA and YNFKEQ. Trimming took off 0 bases at V and 5 bases at J, with 5 bases between the two ends. CDR3 sequence reads: CASSQDTNNEQFF. CDR3 DNA sequence: TGTGCCAGCAGCCAAGATACTAACAATGAGCAGTTCTTC.

The V call is TRBV4-1, the J call TRBJ1-1; a possible D gene is TRBD1 (6 bases). This CDR3 comprises 14 residues. Germline loops: CDR1 MGHRA, CDR2 YSYEKL. V lost 8 bases and J lost 0, with 13 bases in between. CDR3 sequence: CASAQGILNTEAFF. The CDR3 bases are TGCGCCAGCGCCCAGGGGATTTTGAACACTGAAGCTTTCTTT.

This clonotype appeared many times. The chain couples TRBV7-9 to TRBJ2-7; 8 bases agree with TRBD1. The CDR3 has 15 residues. Germline V gives CDR1 SEHNR, CDR2 FQNEAQ (reference sequence). After removal of 1 base from V and 4 bases from J, the junction contained 6 bases not matched to a gene. CDR3 loop: CASSLEDGQGYEQYF. DNA of the CDR3: TGTGCCAGCAGCTTAGAGGACGGACAGGGTTACGAGCAGTACTTC.

The J gene is TRBJ1-2, the V gene TRBV7-8; 10 nucleotides agree with TRBD1. Trimming took 5 bases from V and 8 from J; bases not matched to a gene: 8. The CDR3 totals 14 residues. Germline V gives CDR1 SGHVS, CDR2 FQNEAQ. In DNA, the CDR3 is TGTGCCAGCAGCGCGACAGGGGGCGCGAAGGGCTACACCTTC. Amino acid sequence: CASSATGGAKGYTF.

This clonotype was observed at least ten times. The chain employs TRBV24-1 and TRBJ2-1; 15 bases map to TRBD2. This CDR3 has 20 residues. Losses at the gene ends were 4 bases for V and 0 bases for J; bases not matched to a gene: 9. Germline V gene lookup returns CDR1 KGHDR and CDR2 SFDVKD. DNA for the CDR3: TGTGCCACCAGTGACCCGGGACTAGCGGGAGGCCCGAGCTCCTACAATGAGCAGTTCTTC. Protein product: CATSDPGLAGGPSSYNEQFF.